This note documents a single T cell receptor (beta chain) sequence. Its antigen is undetermined. The data stem from a study of blood T cells in healthy people across ages. The overall study: The capture of about one barcoded beta molecule per two T cells was achieved by template switching. Overall study findings and caveats: Fewer expanded clones and more diversity marked long-lived versus aged donors. The diversity estimates, figures obtained from one million T cells, were considered underestimates.

Looked up from germline, CDR1 is SQVTM and CDR2 is ANQGSEA. The length of the CDR3 is 13 residues. Trimming pared 7 bases from V and 3 bases from J, leaving 15 bases between. Primers used in a second PCR of roughly 7 to 11 cycles were a sample-barcoded 5' primer and a J-beta primer mix. TCRdb re-called the 5' RACE reads through MiXCR, storing one row per CDR3 protein. The sample contains more than 550,000 distinct CDR3 sequences, approximately 21% of which appear only once. Material for sequencing was blood. The chain has TRBV29-1 and TRBJ1-1; maybe TRBD1 (5 bases). This TCR was recovered from a man between 65 and 85 years old in good health. The CDR3, as DNA: TGCAGCGCCAATCAGGGAGGGGACACTGAAGCTTTCTTT. Translating it yields CSANQGGDTEAFF.